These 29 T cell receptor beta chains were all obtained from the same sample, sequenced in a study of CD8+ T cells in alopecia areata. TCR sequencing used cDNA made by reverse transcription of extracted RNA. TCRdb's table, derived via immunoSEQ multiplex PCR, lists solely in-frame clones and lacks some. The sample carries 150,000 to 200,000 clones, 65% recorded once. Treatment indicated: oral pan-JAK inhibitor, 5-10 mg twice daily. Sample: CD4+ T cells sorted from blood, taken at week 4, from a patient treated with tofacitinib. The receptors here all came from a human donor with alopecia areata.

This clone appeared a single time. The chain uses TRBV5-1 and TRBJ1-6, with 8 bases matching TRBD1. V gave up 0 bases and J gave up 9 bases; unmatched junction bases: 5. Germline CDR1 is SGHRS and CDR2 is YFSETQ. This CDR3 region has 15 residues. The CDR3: CASSLAGQGASPLHF. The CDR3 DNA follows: TGCGCCAGCAGCTTGGCAGGACAGGGCGCTTCACCCCTCCACTTT.

CDR3 sequence reads: CSVNRVQETQYF. CDR3 nucleotides: TGCAGCGTAAACAGGGTCCAAGAGACCCAGTACTTC. The genes are TRBV29-1 and TRBJ2-5; D is possibly TRBD1 (6 bases). V lost 6 bases to trimming and J lost 1 base, with 9 bases between them. CDR1 SQVTM and CDR2 ANQGSEA come from the germline V gene. The CDR3 consists of 12 residues.

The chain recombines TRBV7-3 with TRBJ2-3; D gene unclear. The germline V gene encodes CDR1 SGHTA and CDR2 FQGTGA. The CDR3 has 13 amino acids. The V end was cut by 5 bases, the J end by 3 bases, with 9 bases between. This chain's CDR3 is CASSPTTTDTQYF. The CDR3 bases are TGTGCCAGCAGCCCGACCACGACAGATACGCAGTATTTT.

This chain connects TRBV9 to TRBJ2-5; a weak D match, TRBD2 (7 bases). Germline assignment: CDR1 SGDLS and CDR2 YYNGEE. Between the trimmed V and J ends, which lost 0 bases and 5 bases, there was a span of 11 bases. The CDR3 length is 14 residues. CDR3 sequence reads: CASSVVGGPETQYF. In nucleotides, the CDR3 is TGTGCCAGCAGCGTAGTCGGGGGGCCGGAGACCCAGTACTTC.

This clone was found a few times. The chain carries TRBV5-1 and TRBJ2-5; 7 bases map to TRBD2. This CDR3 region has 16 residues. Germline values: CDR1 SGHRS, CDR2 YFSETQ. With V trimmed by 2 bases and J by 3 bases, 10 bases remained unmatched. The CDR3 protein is CASSFGSGAAEETQYF. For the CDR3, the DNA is TGCGCCAGCAGCTTTGGCAGCGGGGCTGCCGAAGAGACCCAGTACTTC. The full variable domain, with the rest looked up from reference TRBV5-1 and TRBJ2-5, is KAGVTQTPRYLIKTRGQQVTLSCSPISGHRSVSWYQQTPGQGLQFLFEYFSETQRNKGNFPGRFSGRQFSNSRSEMNVSTLELGDSALYLCASSFGSGAAEETQYFGPGTRLLVL.

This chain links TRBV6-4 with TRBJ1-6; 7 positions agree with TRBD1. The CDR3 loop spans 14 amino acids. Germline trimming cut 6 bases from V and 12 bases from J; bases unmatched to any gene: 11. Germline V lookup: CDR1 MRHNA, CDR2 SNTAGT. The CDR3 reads CASSMDRTVGPLHF. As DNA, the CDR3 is TGTGCCAGCAGCATGGACAGGACGGTTGGACCCCTCCACTTT.

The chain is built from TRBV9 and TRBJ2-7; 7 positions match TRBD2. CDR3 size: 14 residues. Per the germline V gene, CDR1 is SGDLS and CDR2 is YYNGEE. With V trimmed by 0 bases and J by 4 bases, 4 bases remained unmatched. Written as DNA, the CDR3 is TGTGCCAGCAGCGTAGATGTAGCGGGTTACGAGCAGTACTTC. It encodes CASSVDVAGYEQYF.

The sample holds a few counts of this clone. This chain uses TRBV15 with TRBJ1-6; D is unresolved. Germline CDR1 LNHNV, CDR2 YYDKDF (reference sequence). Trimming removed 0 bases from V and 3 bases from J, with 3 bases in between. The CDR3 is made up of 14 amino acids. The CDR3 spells CATSRENYNSPLHF. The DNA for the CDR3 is TGTGCCACCAGCAGAGAGAACTATAATTCACCCCTCCACTTT.

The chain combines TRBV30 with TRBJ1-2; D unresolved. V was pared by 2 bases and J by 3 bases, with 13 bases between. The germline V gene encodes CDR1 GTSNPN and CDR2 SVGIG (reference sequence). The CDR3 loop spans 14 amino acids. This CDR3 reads CAWSTTETDYGYTF. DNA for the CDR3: TGTGCCTGGAGTACTACTGAGACTGACTATGGCTACACCTTC.

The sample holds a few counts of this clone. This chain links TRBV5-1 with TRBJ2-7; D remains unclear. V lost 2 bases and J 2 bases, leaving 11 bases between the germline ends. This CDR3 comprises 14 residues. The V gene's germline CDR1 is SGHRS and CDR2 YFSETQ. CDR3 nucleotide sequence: TGCGCCAGCAGCTTCTTGGGAACACCCTACGAGCAGTACTTC. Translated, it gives CASSFLGTPYEQYF.

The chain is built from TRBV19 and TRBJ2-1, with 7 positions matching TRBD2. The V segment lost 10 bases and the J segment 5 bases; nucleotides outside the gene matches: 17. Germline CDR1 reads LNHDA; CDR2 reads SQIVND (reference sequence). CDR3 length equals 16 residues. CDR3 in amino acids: CATSNIGGSSNNEQFF. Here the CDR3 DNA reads TGTGCCACCTCTAATATCGGGGGGTCAAGTAACAATGAGCAGTTCTTC.

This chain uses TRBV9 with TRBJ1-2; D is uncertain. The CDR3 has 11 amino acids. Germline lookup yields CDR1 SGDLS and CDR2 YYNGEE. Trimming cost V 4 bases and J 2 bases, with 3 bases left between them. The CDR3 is CASSLNYGYTF. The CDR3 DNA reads TGTGCCAGCAGCCTCAACTATGGCTACACCTTC.

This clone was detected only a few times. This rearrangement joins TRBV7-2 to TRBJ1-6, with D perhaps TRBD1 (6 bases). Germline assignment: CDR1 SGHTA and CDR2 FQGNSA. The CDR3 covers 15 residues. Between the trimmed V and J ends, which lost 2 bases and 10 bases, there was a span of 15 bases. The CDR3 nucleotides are TGTGCCAGCAGCTTAAAGCCTCGGGGGGCATCACCCCTCCACTTT. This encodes CASSLKPRGASPLHF.

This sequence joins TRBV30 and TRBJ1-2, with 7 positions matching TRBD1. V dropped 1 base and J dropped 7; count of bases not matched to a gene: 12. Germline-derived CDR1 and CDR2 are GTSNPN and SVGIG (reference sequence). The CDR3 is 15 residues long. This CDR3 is CAWSDGHLTGSGYTF. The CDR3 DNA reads TGTGCCTGGAGTGATGGACATCTGACAGGGTCTGGCTACACCTTC.

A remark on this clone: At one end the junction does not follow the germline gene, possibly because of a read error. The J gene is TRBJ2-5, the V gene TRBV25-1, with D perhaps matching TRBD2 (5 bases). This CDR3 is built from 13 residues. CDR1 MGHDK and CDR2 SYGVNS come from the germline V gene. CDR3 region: CASRESGLETQYF. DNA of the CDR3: TGTGCCAGCAGAGAATCGGGGTTAGAGACCCAGTACTTC.

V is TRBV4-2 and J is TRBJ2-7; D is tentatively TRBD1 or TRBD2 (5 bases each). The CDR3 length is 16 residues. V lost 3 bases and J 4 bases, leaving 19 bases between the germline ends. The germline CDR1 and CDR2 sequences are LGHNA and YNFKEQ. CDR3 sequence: CASSQGDSAPQYEQYF. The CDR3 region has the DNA TGTGCCAGCAGCCAGGGAGACAGCGCTCCGCAGTACGAGCAGTACTTC.

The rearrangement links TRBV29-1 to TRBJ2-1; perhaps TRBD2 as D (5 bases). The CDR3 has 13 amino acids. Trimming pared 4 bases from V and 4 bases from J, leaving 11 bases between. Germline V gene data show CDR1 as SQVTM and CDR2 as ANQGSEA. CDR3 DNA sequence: TGCAGCGTTGCCTCGCGGGCATACAATGAGCAGTTCTTC. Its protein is CSVASRAYNEQFF.

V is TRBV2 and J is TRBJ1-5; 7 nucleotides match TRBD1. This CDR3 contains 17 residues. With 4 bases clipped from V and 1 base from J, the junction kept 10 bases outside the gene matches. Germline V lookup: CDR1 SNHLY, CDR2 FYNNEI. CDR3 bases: TGTGCCAGCAGTGCTGTAGGGGGCGGAAGGAGCAATCAGCCCCAGCATTTT. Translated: CASSAVGGGRSNQPQHF.

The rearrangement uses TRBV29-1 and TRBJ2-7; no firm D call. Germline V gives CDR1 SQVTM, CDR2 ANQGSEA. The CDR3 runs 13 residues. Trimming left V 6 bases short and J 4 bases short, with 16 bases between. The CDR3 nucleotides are TGCAGCGTGGCCGCCAGGAACGGGTACGAGCAGTACTTC. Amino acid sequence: CSVAARNGYEQYF.

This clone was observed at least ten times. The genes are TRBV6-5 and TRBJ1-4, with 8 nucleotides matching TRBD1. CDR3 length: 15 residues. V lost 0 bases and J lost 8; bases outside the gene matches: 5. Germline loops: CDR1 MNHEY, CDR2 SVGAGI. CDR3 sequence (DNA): TGTGCCAGCAGTTACTCGTACAGGGGGGAAGAAAAACTGTTTTTT. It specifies CASSYSYRGEEKLFF.

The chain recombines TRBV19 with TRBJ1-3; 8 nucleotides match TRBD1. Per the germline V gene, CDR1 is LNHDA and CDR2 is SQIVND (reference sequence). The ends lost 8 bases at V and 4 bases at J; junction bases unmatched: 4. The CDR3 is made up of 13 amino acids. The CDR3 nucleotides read TGTGCCAGTGGACAGGGCACGGGAAACACCATATATTTT. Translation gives CASGQGTGNTIYF.

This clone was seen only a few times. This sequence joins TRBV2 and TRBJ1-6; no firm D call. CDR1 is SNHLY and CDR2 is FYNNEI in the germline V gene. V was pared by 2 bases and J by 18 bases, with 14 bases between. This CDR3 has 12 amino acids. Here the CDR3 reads CASSEFGEPGHF. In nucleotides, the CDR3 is TGTGCCAGCAGTGAATTTGGGGAACCGGGCCACTTT.

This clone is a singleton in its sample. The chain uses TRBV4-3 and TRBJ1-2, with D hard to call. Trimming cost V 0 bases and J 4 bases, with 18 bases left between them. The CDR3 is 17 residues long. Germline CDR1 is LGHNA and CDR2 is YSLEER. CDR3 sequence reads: CASSQDSGEPHLYGYTF. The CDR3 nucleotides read TGCGCCAGCAGCCAAGATAGCGGAGAACCCCACCTCTATGGCTACACCTTC.

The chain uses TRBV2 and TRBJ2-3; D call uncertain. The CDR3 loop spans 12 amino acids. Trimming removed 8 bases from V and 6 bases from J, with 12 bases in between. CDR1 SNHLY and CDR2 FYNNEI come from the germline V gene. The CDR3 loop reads CASAYGDDTQYF. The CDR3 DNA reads TGTGCCAGCGCTTACGGCGATGATACGCAGTATTTT.

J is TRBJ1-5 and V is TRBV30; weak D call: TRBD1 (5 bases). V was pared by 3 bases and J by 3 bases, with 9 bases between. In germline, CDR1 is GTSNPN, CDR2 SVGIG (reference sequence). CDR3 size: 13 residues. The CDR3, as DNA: TGTGCCTGGAGCGCAGGGAACAATCAGCCCCAGCATTTT. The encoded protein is CAWSAGNNQPQHF.

As DNA, the CDR3 is TGTGCCAGCAGCTCGAAACGACTGGGACTAGCGGGGGGCACAGATACGCAGTATTTT. This translates into CASSSKRLGLAGGTDTQYF. The V and J genes are TRBV7-3 and TRBJ2-3, with 14 nucleotides matching TRBD2. Germline assignment: CDR1 SGHTA and CDR2 FQGTGA. The CDR3 sequence is 19 residues long. The junction had 10 bases not matched to a gene; V was cut back by 4 bases and J by 1 base.

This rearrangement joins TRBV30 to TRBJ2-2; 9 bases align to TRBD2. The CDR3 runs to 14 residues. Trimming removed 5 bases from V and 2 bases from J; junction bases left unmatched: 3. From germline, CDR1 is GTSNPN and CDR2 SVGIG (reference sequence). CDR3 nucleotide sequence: TGTGCCTGGGTAGCGGGGGCCAACACCGGGGAGCTGTTTTTT. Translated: CAWVAGANTGELFF.

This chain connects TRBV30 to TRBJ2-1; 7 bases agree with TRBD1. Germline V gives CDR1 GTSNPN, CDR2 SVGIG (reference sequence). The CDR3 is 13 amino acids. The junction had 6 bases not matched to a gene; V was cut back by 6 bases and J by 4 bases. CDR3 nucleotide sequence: TGTGCCTGCCGTGGGGACAGTTACAATGAGCAGTTCTTC. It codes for CACRGDSYNEQFF.

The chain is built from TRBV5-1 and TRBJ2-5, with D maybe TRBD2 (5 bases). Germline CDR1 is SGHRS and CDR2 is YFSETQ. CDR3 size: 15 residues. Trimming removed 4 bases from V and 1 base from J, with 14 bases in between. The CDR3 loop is CASSLSGGTQETQYF. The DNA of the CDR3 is TGCGCCAGCAGCCTAAGCGGTGGAACCCAAGAGACCCAGTACTTC.